This TCR beta chain was found in a study of spatial heterogeneity in lung cancer. From the 5' RACE reads, TCRdb called clonotypes with MiXCR, one entry per CDR3 protein. The top ten clones hold under 45% of a sample with tens of thousands of distinct CDR3 sequences, less than 6% of them seen once. As to time point: sample taken at primary tumor resection. Unsorted whole RNA of tumor, nontumor lung or frozen PBMC was sequenced. This clonotype was detected ten times or more. Trimming cost V 0 bases and J 4 bases, with 13 bases left between them. This CDR3 is built from 15 residues. Germline values: CDR1 SGHRS, CDR2 YFSETQ.

The TCR comes from a male donor with early-stage non-small cell lung cancer. The sequenced sample was PBMCs, obtained at surgery. The chain recombines TRBV5-1 with TRBJ2-5; tentative D call: TRBD2 (7 bases). The CDR3 is CASSLARRGLETQYF. The DNA of the CDR3 is TGCGCCAGCAGCTTGGCTAGGCGGGGGCTAGAGACCCAGTACTTC.